This note documents a single TCR beta chain sequence. Its matching antigen is unknown. These data come from a study of post-analysis software for immune sequencing data. Prepared TCR beta cDNA libraries contained unique molecular identifiers. With about 0.9 to 11 million T cells as the source, roughly 500,000 cDNA molecules resulted. TCRdb re-derived calls from the PCR reads in MiXCR, one entry per CDR3 protein. The table lists hundreds of thousands of distinct CDR3 sequences, roughly 30% of them singletons. The germline gives CDR1 SGDLS, CDR2 YYNGEE. The CDR3 runs to 15 residues. The V and J ends lost 3 bases and 3 bases respectively, with 15 bases between them. Findings and limits, study-wide: Comparison of patients with controls showed 4 to 6 TRBV segments more frequent in patients, TRBV5-6, TRBV5-1 and TRBV20-1 among them. Strong co-clustering by F measure linked samples that shared a preparation batch.

The gene calls are TRBV9 and TRBJ2-5; no clear D gene. This TCR was sampled from a girl aged 10-17 years with multiple sclerosis. The source material was blood. CDR3 nucleotides: TGTGCCAGCAGCGCGTCCGGCGAGCCCAAAGAGACCCAGTACTTC. This translates into CASSASGEPKETQYF.